What follows describes a single TCR beta chain. This clonotype was seen a handful of times. Its cognate antigen has yet to be identified. Per-nucleotide qualities are absent, and no much larger clonotype sits a single base away. For repertoire sequencing, TCR beta CDR3 regions were amplified from RNA transcripts. The first round of RT-PCR was done with HTBI primers and the Qiagen OneStep RT-PCR kit, and was followed by a second round of multiplex PCR, then size selection and purification. Libraries were sequenced on an Illumina HiSeq2000 using paired-end 100 bp reads. The study's processing was this. SOAPnuke was used to process the reads, throwing out any read that had adapters, had uncalled bases, had a mean Phred below 15, or lacked an exact constant-primer or identifier match. High-quality paired reads were merged with COPE v1.2.5. Each unique nucleotide sequence was defined as a clonotype, and clonotypes were aligned to IMGT TRB V, D and J references with MiTCR v1.1. The analysis was limited to V-J combinations with a frequency above 0.0001, which together covered 99.2% of the repertoires. For each V-J combination, a TCR clonal expansion and chaos score was defined as F50 clonal expansion divided by the chaos observed in the TCRdist matrix. Welch's t-statistics and random forest were used to reduce features to about 14 V-J combinations, which were fed into a naive Bayes classifier. The Morisita-Horn index was used to measure how similar the thyroid and blood repertoires were. TCRdb's own reprocessing of the public reads used fastp at Q25 and MiXCR and kept productive beta chains. Rows with one shared CDR3 protein collapse into an entry with the most common genes and DNA. TCRdb's processing, not the study's, gives the V and J calls here. For this sample there are about 740,000 distinct CDR3 sequences; roughly two fifths appear just once. The ten largest clones represent 40% to 45% of the sample.

CDR1 MNHNY and CDR2 SVGAGI are derived from the germline V gene (reference sequence). Cut back by 8 bases and 2 bases, the V and J ends lie 10 bases apart. The CDR3 numbers 12 residues from cysteine through phenylalanine. Left in the record is the CDR3 DNA by itself, 36 bases read in frame from the first base. The ophthalmopathy patients had moderately to severely active disease, with a Clinical Activity Score of 3 or higher, a NOSPECS grade of 4 or higher, and a disease duration of less than 3 months. Patients with other autoimmune diseases, uncontrolled infections, pregnancy or lactation were excluded from the study. Diagnosis relied on clinical symptoms, serum thyroxine, TRAb, thyroid ultrasound and orbital computed tomography. Ficoll-Paque density gradient centrifugation was used to isolate PBMCs from around 10 ml of fresh peripheral blood. Trizol reagent was used to extract the total RNA, and its quality was then checked on an Agilent 2100 Bioanalyzer.

This entry belongs to a study of Graves' ophthalmopathy and Graves' hyperthyroidism (dated by TCRdb to between 2017 and 2018). Regarding the research as a whole: Peripheral blood was collected at initial diagnosis, prior to any treatment. The study used signatures of the TCR beta repertoire to tell Graves' ophthalmopathy apart from Graves' hyperthyroidism and to predict which patients would progress to ophthalmopathy. In total, 135 blood samples were TCR-sequenced: 40 to 45 ophthalmopathy, some 72 hyperthyroidism and approximately 17 hyperthyroidism-to-ophthalmopathy patients. To explore V-J signatures that distinguish ophthalmopathy from hyperthyroidism, a discovery set of roughly 98 patients was enrolled, made up of around 44 with ophthalmopathy and under 65 with stable hyperthyroidism. An independent validation cohort comprised around 19 hyperthyroidism patients and 17 patients who later progressed from hyperthyroidism to ophthalmopathy. In more than five hyperthyroidism patients, the T-cell repertoires found in thyroid tissue were compared with those found in blood. After sampling, hyperthyroidism patients received methimazole starting at 30 mg daily, and ophthalmopathy patients received high-dose intravenous methylprednisolone.

Overall study results and their limits: Among expanded thyroid clonotypes with frequency above 0.001, most also showed up in blood, which suggests that blood repertoires may reflect the thyroid immune response. In validation, the model predicted ophthalmopathy progression with about 70% sensitivity and approximately 72% specificity; about a dozen predicted patients were CT-confirmed with GO in a median of about 6.1 months. In cross-validation, the 13-signature model distinguished ophthalmopathy from stable hyperthyroidism with roughly 90% sensitivity and roughly 81% specificity, and in the test set the corresponding values were approximately 79% and 70%. Sample size was not predetermined statistically, and investigators were not blinded to group allocation.

This chain is built from TRBV6-6 and TRBJ2-7; the D call could be TRBD1 or TRBD2, with each sharing 5 bases. Source material: peripheral blood. The clonotype originates from an adult man with Graves' ophthalmopathy. The nucleotide sequence is TGTGCCAGCGGCAGGGAGCCCTACGAGCAGTACTTC. This translates into CASGREPYEQYF.